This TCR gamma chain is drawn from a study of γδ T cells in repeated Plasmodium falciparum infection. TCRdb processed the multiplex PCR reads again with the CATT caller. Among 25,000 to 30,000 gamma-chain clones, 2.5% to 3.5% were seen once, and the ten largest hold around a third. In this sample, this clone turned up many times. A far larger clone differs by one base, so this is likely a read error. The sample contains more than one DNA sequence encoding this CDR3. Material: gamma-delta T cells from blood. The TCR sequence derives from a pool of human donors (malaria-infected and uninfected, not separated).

This CDR3 is CATWDTYYKKLF. The DNA of the CDR3 is TGTGCCACCTGGGATACTTACTATAAGAAACTCTTT. The chain uses TRGV3 and TRGJ1 or TRGJ2. This CDR3 is built from 12 residues. The germline V gene has CDR1 VTNTFY and CDR2 YDVSTARD (reference sequence). Trimming took 4 bases from V and 7 from J; bases not matched to a gene: 7.